These 14 T cell receptor beta chains were all obtained from the same sample, sequenced in a study of T cells in localized non-small cell lung cancer. Measured with immunoSEQ multiplex PCR; TCRdb has only the in-frame clones, and not every one. The sample has 41,000 or so clones, more than 70% seen once. The sample was peripheral blood, taken before any cancer treatment. Every receptor here comes from a female donor of 60 years or more with stage I squamous cell lung carcinoma.

This chain connects TRBV19 to TRBJ2-7, with D possibly matching TRBD1 (6 bases). Germline CDR1 reads LNHDA; CDR2 reads SQIVND (reference sequence). This CDR3 is 14 amino acids long. V shed 7 bases and J shed 0 bases, with 13 bases lying between them. The CDR3 sequence is CASTPGQDSYEQYF. CDR3 coding DNA: TGTGCCAGTACGCCGGGACAAGACTCCTACGAGCAGTACTTC.

The chain uses TRBV5-1 and TRBJ1-5, with TRBD1 matching 8 bases. The CDR3 consists of 13 residues. Trimming at V came to 4 bases and at J to 7 bases, leaving 4 bases not matched to a gene. In germline, CDR1 is SGHRS, CDR2 YFSETQ. CDR3 bases: TGCGCCAGCAGCGTTGGACAGGGACAGCCCCAGCATTTT. This gives the protein CASSVGQGQPQHF.

The chain combines TRBV9 with TRBJ2-6, with 8 positions matching TRBD1. CDR3 length equals 19 residues. Germline lookup yields CDR1 SGDLS and CDR2 YYNGEE. Trimming cost V 0 bases and J 0 bases; bases outside gene matches: 8. CDR3 amino acids: CASSVVGTGTPSGANVLTF. DNA for the CDR3: TGTGCCAGCAGCGTAGTAGGGACAGGTACCCCCTCTGGGGCCAACGTCCTGACTTTC.

The rearrangement joins TRBV25-1 to TRBJ2-6; 10 bases fit TRBD1. The germline CDR1 and CDR2 sequences are MGHDK and SYGVNS. Trimming cost V 3 bases and J 1 base; bases outside gene matches: 3. CDR3 length equals 17 residues. Written as DNA, the CDR3 is TGTGCCAGCAGTGAGACAGGGGGCGTGTCTGGGGCCAACGTCCTGACTTTC. It is translated as CASSETGGVSGANVLTF.

The chain recombines TRBV23-1 with TRBJ2-3; unclear D gene. TRBV23-1 is classed as an ORF, of uncertain function. This CDR3 has 12 amino acids. The V gene lost 6 bases and the J gene lost 6 bases, with 10 bases spanning the gap. The CDR3 coding sequence is TGCGCCAGCAGACCAACCGGGGATACGCAGTATTTT. It yields the protein CASRPTGDTQYF.

The V call is TRBV6-5, the J call TRBJ2-7; either TRBD1 or TRBD2 may fit D (5 bases each). Germline CDR1 reads MNHEY; CDR2 reads SVGAGI. The CDR3 extends over 14 amino acids. The germline V and J ends were trimmed by 3 bases and 3 bases, with 12 bases remaining between them. The CDR3 region has the DNA TGTGCCAGCAGTTATCGGGACCAGAACTACGAGCAGTACTTC. Encoded protein: CASSYRDQNYEQYF.

V is TRBV18 and J is TRBJ2-7; weak D call: TRBD2 (5 bases). Germline values: CDR1 KGHSH, CDR2 LQKENI. There are 12 residues in the CDR3. The V gene lost 6 bases and the J gene lost 3 bases, with 9 bases spanning the gap. The CDR3 coding sequence is TGTGCCAGCTCCCCCGGGGTCTACGAGCAGTACTTC. This codes for CASSPGVYEQYF.

The chain employs TRBV25-1 and TRBJ2-1; D remains ambiguous. The germline CDR1 and CDR2 sequences are MGHDK and SYGVNS. Trimming left V 3 bases short and J 13 bases short, with 19 bases between. The CDR3 spans 14 residues. The CDR3 region is CASSENPGRFEQFF. Written as DNA, the CDR3 is TGTGCCAGCAGTGAGAACCCCGGACGGTTCGAACAGTTCTTC.

The chain combines TRBV5-1 with TRBJ2-1; either TRBD1 or TRBD2 may fit D (5 bases each). V was cut by 0 bases and J by 7 bases, with 14 bases left in between. This CDR3 is 15 amino acids long. CDR1 is SGHRS, CDR2 YFSETQ, per germline. For the CDR3, the DNA is TGCGCCAGCAGCTTGGGCGAGGGGATGGGGAATGAGCAGTTCTTC. Amino acids: CASSLGEGMGNEQFF.

The rearrangement uses TRBV28 and TRBJ2-7; either TRBD1 or TRBD2 may supply D (6 bases each). Between the trimmed V and J ends, which lost 2 bases and 9 bases, there was a span of 14 bases. The CDR3 is 13 amino acids. CDR1 MDHEN and CDR2 SYDVKM come from the germline V gene. CDR3 nucleotides: TGTGCCAGCAGTTTAGTTGGGGGGCTTGGGCAGTACTTC. Protein sequence: CASSLVGGLGQYF. Based on the CDR3 plus reference TRBV28 and TRBJ2-7, the full variable domain is DVKVTQSSRYLVKRTGEKVFLECVQDMDHENMFWYRQDPGLGLRLIYFSYDVKMKEKGDIPEGYSVSREKKERFSLILESASTNQTSMYLCASSLVGGLGQYFGPGTRLTVT.

This clone was detected only once. The chain carries TRBV5-1 and TRBJ2-2; 7 bases are shared with TRBD2. J was trimmed by 4 bases and V by 9 bases; bases with no gene match: 12. Germline assignment: CDR1 SGHRS and CDR2 YFSETQ. The CDR3 covers 15 residues. The CDR3 reads CATKRISGFTGELFF. DNA for the CDR3: TGCGCCACCAAACGGATTAGCGGGTTCACCGGGGAGCTGTTTTTT.

This chain joins TRBV4-3 and TRBJ2-2; D is possibly TRBD1 (5 bases). CDR3 length: 15 amino acids. CDR1 and CDR2 from the germline V gene are LGHNA and YSLEER. The germline V and J ends were trimmed by 8 bases and 6 bases, with 19 bases remaining between them. CDR3 sequence reads: CASSQSGIAPGELFF. CDR3 DNA sequence: TGCGCCAGCTCTCAGTCAGGGATTGCCCCCGGGGAGCTGTTTTTT.

V is TRBV10-2 and J is TRBJ1-6; 7 bases are shared with TRBD1. Germline values: CDR1 WSHSY, CDR2 SAAADI. V dropped 0 bases and J dropped 12; count of bases not matched to a gene: 2. The CDR3 covers 13 residues. The CDR3 loop is CASSESTGLPLHF. The CDR3 coding sequence is TGCGCCAGCAGTGAGTCGACAGGGCTACCCCTCCACTTT.

Of note for this clone: A junction boundary mismatches the germline segment, possibly from a read error. The V call is TRBV5-1, the J call TRBJ2-7; the match to TRBD1 covers 9 bases. This CDR3 region has 15 residues. In germline, CDR1 is SGHRS, CDR2 YFSETQ. The CDR3 loop is CASSSWAGTGIGRNF. The CDR3 bases are TGCGCCAGCAGCTCCTGGGCCGGGACAGGGATCGGGAGGAACTTC.